These 14 T cell receptor beta chains were all obtained from the same sample, sequenced in a study of blood T cell repertoires in COVID-19 (dated by TCRdb to 2020 to 2021). The method was the immunoSEQ multiplex PCR assay. As stored in TCRdb, this immuneACCESS dataset retains in-frame rearrangements with V and J assigned. A fraction of the clones does not appear; measured against another copy, unresolved V genes explain less than half of the discrepancy, and the remainder lacks a known reason. This sample has about 160,000 clones in its table, and approximately 84% of those were observed once. Roughly 8% of the sample goes to the ten largest clones. Sequencing input: peripheral blood. These receptors were obtained from a man aged 40-50 years who had recovered from COVID-19.

In this sample, this clone turned up a few times. This chain links TRBV4-1 with TRBJ2-3, with D possibly matching TRBD2 (7 bases). The germline V gene encodes CDR1 MGHRA and CDR2 YSYEKL. This CDR3 is built from 18 residues. The V end was cut by 4 bases, the J end by 2 bases, with 22 bases between. The DNA for the CDR3 is TGCGCCAGCAGCCGCCTAGGACTAGGGGAGGGGGACACAGATACGCAGTATTTT. Protein sequence: CASSRLGLGEGDTDTQYF.

This clone was observed once. The rearrangement uses TRBV7-8 and TRBJ1-3, with no clear D. Germline CDR1 and CDR2: SGHVS and FQNEAQ. The CDR3 runs 15 residues. Between the trimmed V and J ends, which lost 1 base and 1 base, there was a span of 8 bases. Written as DNA, the CDR3 is TGTGCCAGCAGCTTAGACGGTTTATCTGGAAACACCATATATTTT. Residues: CASSLDGLSGNTIYF.

The gene calls are TRBV3-1 (or the pseudogene TRBV3-2) and TRBJ2-3, with D possibly matching TRBD2 (5 bases). V was shortened by 3 bases and J by 8 bases, with 9 bases between the two germline ends. CDR3 length: 12 amino acids. The germline V gene encodes CDR1 LGHDT and CDR2 YNNKEL (reference sequence). Here the CDR3 reads CASSHGLGTQYF. Written as DNA, the CDR3 is TGTGCCAGCAGCCACGGACTGGGTACGCAGTATTTT.

The chain links TRBV4-2 to TRBJ2-2; TRBD1 matches at 9 bases. The germline V gene encodes CDR1 LGHNA and CDR2 YNFKEQ. The junction had 3 bases not matched to a gene; V was cut back by 0 bases and J by 4 bases. CDR3 length: 16 residues. For the CDR3, the DNA is TGTGCCAGCAGCCAAGATATGACAGGGGGCACCGGGGAGCTGTTTTTT. As protein: CASSQDMTGGTGELFF.

The genes are TRBV18 and TRBJ1-1; tentatively, D is TRBD1 (6 bases). There are 14 residues in the CDR3. V was shortened by 4 bases and J by 10 bases, with 19 bases between the two germline ends. The germline V gene encodes CDR1 KGHSH and CDR2 LQKENI. The CDR3 loop is CASSQRQGHHGAFF. CDR3 bases: TGTGCCAGCTCACAAAGGCAGGGGCACCACGGAGCTTTCTTT.

V and J are TRBV14 and TRBJ1-4, with 10 bases fitting TRBD1. CDR1 and CDR2 (germline): SGHDN, FVKESK. This CDR3 has 15 residues. The ends lost 4 bases at V and 7 bases at J; junction bases unmatched: 6. The CDR3 protein is CASSLPGQGPEKLFF. CDR3 DNA: TGTGCCAGCAGCCTCCCGGGACAGGGGCCTGAAAAACTGTTTTTT.

The chain uses TRBV6-2 or TRBV6-3 and TRBJ2-2; D possibly corresponds to TRBD2 (6 bases). This CDR3 contains 16 residues. Germline CDR1 reads MNHEY; CDR2 reads SVGEGT. V was clipped by 0 bases and J by 3 bases, with 11 bases between them. The CDR3 is CASSYSSLAHTGELFF. DNA of the CDR3: TGTGCCAGCAGTTACTCAAGCCTAGCGCACACCGGGGAGCTGTTTTTT.

This sequence joins TRBV24-1 and TRBJ2-2; 10 positions match TRBD1. CDR1 is KGHDR, CDR2 SFDVKD, per germline. After removal of 3 bases from V and 5 bases from J, the junction contained 5 bases not matched to a gene. The CDR3 has 16 amino acids. CDR3 protein: CATSDHGTGETGELFF. CDR3 DNA sequence: TGTGCCACCAGTGATCACGGGACAGGGGAAACCGGGGAGCTGTTTTTT.

This clone was seen just once. The chain combines TRBV3-1 (or the pseudogene TRBV3-2) with TRBJ2-1; possible D gene TRBD1, 6 bases. The CDR3 sequence is 14 residues long. V lost 5 bases to trimming and J lost 5 bases, with 13 bases between them. The germline V gene encodes CDR1 LGHDT and CDR2 YNNKEL (reference sequence). CDR3 nucleotides: TGTGCCAGCAGCAAACAGGGAGCCGACAATGAGCAGTTCTTC. Translating it yields CASSKQGADNEQFF.

The chain carries TRBV19 and TRBJ2-4, with TRBD1 as a possible D gene (6 bases). Trimming shortened V by 7 bases and J by 0 bases, and 13 bases separated the two germline ends. The CDR3 length is 15 residues. The V gene's germline CDR1 is LNHDA and CDR2 SQIVND (reference sequence). CDR3 in amino acids: CASNQDSLAKNIQYF. The CDR3 DNA follows: TGTGCCAGTAATCAGGACAGTTTAGCCAAAAACATTCAGTACTTC.

J is TRBJ1-4 and V is TRBV7-2; tentatively, D is TRBD1 (5 bases). V dropped 5 bases and J dropped 4 bases, with 11 bases sitting between them. This CDR3 contains 14 residues. The germline CDR1 and CDR2 sequences are SGHTA and FQGNSA. The CDR3 sequence is CASSPGGGNEKLFF. Here the CDR3 DNA reads TGTGCCAGCAGCCCGGGGGGGGGTAATGAAAAACTGTTTTTT.

The chain uses TRBV7-9 and TRBJ1-1; D is uncertain. The CDR3 extends over 12 amino acids. V gave up 3 bases and J gave up 4 bases, with 6 bases separating them. Germline CDR1 reads SEHNR; CDR2 reads FQNEAQ (reference sequence). The CDR3 DNA reads as TGTGCCAGCAGCTTGGAGTTCACTGAAGCTTTCTTT. This codes for CASSLEFTEAFF. Together with reference TRBV7-9 and TRBJ1-1, the CDR3 gives the full variable domain: DTGVSQNPRHKITKRGQNVTFRCDPISEHNRLYWYRQTLGQGPEFLTYFQNEAQLEKSRLLSDRFSAERPKGSFSTLEIQRTEQGDSAMYLCASSLEFTEAFFGQGTRLTVV.

In its sample, this clone was seen once. The chain is built from TRBV15 and TRBJ2-7; D is perhaps TRBD1 (5 bases). Trimming stripped 3 bases from V and 0 bases from J, with 15 bases between. CDR3 length: 16 amino acids. Germline lookup yields CDR1 LNHNV and CDR2 YYDKDF (reference sequence). The CDR3 DNA reads as TGTGCCACCAGCAGTACAGGCCTCAGGACCTCCTACGAGCAGTACTTC. As protein: CATSSTGLRTSYEQYF.

This chain joins TRBV19 and TRBJ1-1, with D tentatively TRBD1 (5 bases). The CDR3 contains 14 residues. In germline, CDR1 is LNHDA, CDR2 SQIVND (reference sequence). V lost 3 bases and J 4 bases, leaving 12 bases between the germline ends. CDR3 sequence reads: CASSIGGGGTEAFF. In DNA form, the CDR3 reads TGTGCCAGTAGTATCGGGGGTGGGGGCACTGAAGCTTTCTTT. The full variable domain, with the rest looked up from reference TRBV19 and TRBJ1-1, is DGGITQSPKYLFRKEGQNVTLSCEQNLNHDAMYWYRQDPGQGLRLIYYSQIVNDFQKGDIAEGYSVSREKKESFPLTVTSAQKNPTAFYLCASSIGGGGTEAFFGQGTRLTVV.